This T cell receptor beta chain originates from a study of human T cells and chemical hapten exposure. Study-wide findings and caveats: It should be noted that donors had alopecia, so their immune response may differ from healthy people's.

As the library was built, unique molecular identifiers were attached to individual cDNA molecules. Using its own MiXCR run on the RACE reads, TCRdb lists one record per CDR3 protein. The sample has tens of thousands of distinct CDR3 sequences, roughly 10% seen once. CDR1 is LNHDA, CDR2 SQIVND, per germline (reference sequence). CDR3 length: 12 amino acids. V was trimmed by 7 bases and J by 4 bases, leaving 8 bases between them. As concerns this clonotype: The antigen remains undetermined.

Time point reported: patch test 2, 6 weeks after DPC sensitization. Treatment denoted: therapeutic diphenylcyclopropenone sensitization with weekly scalp DPC. The authors' total RNA extraction used unfractionated whole blood. This sequence joins TRBV19 and TRBJ1-3, with no clear D. The sequence came from a woman in her twenties or thirties with alopecia areata. Some clones in this sample may be carry-over from other donors' samples. The material sequenced was whole blood, taken in connection with sensitization to the hapten diphenylcyclopropenone (DPC). The CDR3 DNA reads TGTGCCAGTACTCGAGGGGGAAACACCATATATTTT. This encodes CASTRGGNTIYF.